These 29 T cell receptor beta chains originate from one sample sequenced in a study of brain T cells in children with intractable seizures. This sample's time point: blood from clinic visit 5 months post-surgery; TSC patient then seizure free. Clones were read by immunoSEQ multiplex PCR, and TCRdb kept only the in-frame ones, dropping some. Among about 340,000 clones listed, approximately 93% were seen once. The specimen was peripheral blood, collected less than 6 months after surgery. These receptors all stem from a boy in the first two years of life with tuberous sclerosis and intractable seizures.

The CDR3 nucleotides are TGTGCCACCAGTGACCCCGGGACAGGCTACGAGCAGTACTTC. It specifies CATSDPGTGYEQYF. The genes are TRBV24-1 and TRBJ2-7; 8 bases map to TRBD1. The germline V gene has CDR1 KGHDR and CDR2 SFDVKD. J lost 3 bases, V lost 4 bases, and 4 bases had no gene match. The CDR3 loop spans 14 amino acids.

V is TRBV5-4 and J is TRBJ1-1; TRBD1 might be the D (6 bases). The ends were cut back, 0 bases at V and 6 bases at J, with 21 bases in the middle. Per the germline V gene, CDR1 is SGHNT and CDR2 is YYREEE (reference sequence). This CDR3 is 17 amino acids long. The CDR3 is CASSLGGRGRVGAEAFF. The CDR3, as DNA: TGTGCCAGCAGCTTGGGAGGGCGGGGGCGAGTAGGGGCTGAAGCTTTCTTT.

Turning to this clone: The sample contains more than one DNA sequence encoding this CDR3. The CDR3 bases are TGCGCCAGCAGCTTGGAGGGGGAGACCCAGTACTTC. It codes for CASSLEGETQYF. The chain joins TRBV5-1 to TRBJ2-5; D is perhaps TRBD1 (5 bases). V was trimmed by 0 bases and J by 5 bases, leaving 5 bases between them. Germline V gives CDR1 SGHRS, CDR2 YFSETQ. The CDR3 is made up of 12 amino acids.

The V call is TRBV4-1, the J call TRBJ2-7; D may be TRBD1 (6 bases). Germline V gene sequence: CDR1 MGHRA, CDR2 YSYEKL. There are 14 residues in the CDR3. V was trimmed by 2 bases and J by 3 bases, leaving 11 bases between them. CDR3 sequence: CASSQHRENYEQYF. The CDR3, as DNA: TGCGCCAGCAGCCAACACAGGGAAAACTACGAGCAGTACTTC.

V usage is TRBV20-1 and J usage is TRBJ2-4; D assignment may be TRBD1 or TRBD2 (5 bases each). The CDR3 extends over 20 amino acids. Germline loops: CDR1 DFQATT, CDR2 SNEGSKA (reference sequence). Trimming shortened V by 3 bases and J by 0 bases, and 27 bases separated the two germline ends. The CDR3 nucleotides read TGCAGTGCTAGTCACCTAACCGGGACCTCCCGTTTGGGAGCCAAAAACATTCAGTACTTC. Protein: CSASHLTGTSRLGAKNIQYF.

This rearrangement joins TRBV6-5 to TRBJ2-2; D not resolved. The CDR3 loop spans 14 amino acids. CDR1 is MNHEY, CDR2 SVGAGI, per germline. Deletions cut 6 bases from V and 5 bases from J, with 13 bases between. CDR3 sequence reads: CASRKTLVTGELFF. CDR3 in DNA: TGTGCCAGCAGGAAAACACTCGTTACCGGGGAGCTGTTTTTT.

The CDR3 loop reads CASSIYGTTNEKLFF. Here the CDR3 DNA reads TGTGCCAGTAGTATCTACGGAACAACTAATGAAAAACTGTTTTTT. J is TRBJ1-4 and V is TRBV19, with D unresolved. V gave up 3 bases and J gave up 0 bases, with 8 bases separating them. Germline V lookup: CDR1 LNHDA, CDR2 SQIVND (reference sequence). CDR3 length: 15 residues.

V gene TRBV7-9 combines with J gene TRBJ2-1, with 11 nucleotides matching TRBD2. V lost 6 bases, J lost 6 bases, and 16 bases stayed unmatched. The V gene's germline CDR1 is SEHNR and CDR2 FQNEAQ (reference sequence). The CDR3 runs 18 residues. The CDR3 protein is CASRQSTSGGYKSNEQFF. CDR3 nucleotides: TGTGCCAGCAGACAATCCACTAGCGGGGGCTATAAAAGCAATGAGCAGTTCTTC.

This chain links TRBV5-6 with TRBJ1-5; the match to TRBD1 covers 9 bases. The CDR3 covers 16 residues. CDR1 is SGHDT and CDR2 is YYEEEE in the germline V gene. The V and J ends lost 0 bases and 4 bases, in that order; junction bases with no gene match: 5. As DNA, the CDR3 is TGTGCCAGCAGCTTGGGGACAGGGGCTATTAATCAGCCCCAGCATTTT. Translation gives CASSLGTGAINQPQHF.

The rearrangement links TRBV6-6 to TRBJ1-2; D not resolved. CDR1 and CDR2 (germline): MNHNY, SVGAGI (reference sequence). This CDR3 has 11 amino acids. V dropped 6 bases and J dropped 8 bases, with 10 bases sitting between them. CDR3 in DNA: TGTGCCAGCAGGGTTCTCGAAGGCTACACCTTC. Its translation is CASRVLEGYTF.

J is TRBJ2-2 and V is TRBV14, with TRBD1 matching 7 bases. CDR1 and CDR2 (germline): SGHDN, FVKESK. V was pared by 1 base and J by 6 bases, with 8 bases of the junction left unmatched. This CDR3 contains 16 residues. Here the CDR3 reads CASSQGTYRGAGELFF. For the CDR3, the DNA is TGTGCCAGCAGCCAAGGAACATACAGGGGCGCCGGGGAGCTGTTTTTT.

The V and J genes are TRBV7-9 and TRBJ1-1, with 9 bases aligning to TRBD1. V trimming: 5 bases; J trimming: 1 base; junction bases outside the gene matches: 2. Germline lookup yields CDR1 SEHNR and CDR2 FQNEAQ (reference sequence). The CDR3 runs 14 residues. In DNA form, the CDR3 reads TGTGCCAGCAGCGGGACAGGGACGAACACTGAAGCTTTCTTT. Amino acids: CASSGTGTNTEAFF.

The gene calls are TRBV5-4 and TRBJ1-3, with 8 bases lining up with TRBD1. V gave up 3 bases and J gave up 2 bases; unmatched junction bases: 1. CDR1 is SGHNT and CDR2 is YYREEE in the germline V gene (reference sequence). There are 14 residues in the CDR3. CDR3 bases: TGTGCCAGCAGCTCGGACAGGGCTGGAAACACCATATATTTT. This codes for CASSSDRAGNTIYF.

V gene TRBV6-1 combines with J gene TRBJ2-7; D unresolved. Deletions cut 1 base from V and 3 bases from J, with 10 bases between. Germline loops: CDR1 MNHNS, CDR2 SASEGT. The CDR3 sequence is 14 residues long. CDR3 loop: CASSEEVGRYEQYF. CDR3 DNA: TGTGCCAGCAGTGAAGAGGTGGGCCGCTACGAGCAGTACTTC.

The chain recombines TRBV5-1 with TRBJ2-1; TRBD2 aligns across 10 bases. The CDR3 sequence is 18 residues long. Germline assignment: CDR1 SGHRS and CDR2 YFSETQ. V was pared by 2 bases and J by 5 bases, with 13 bases of the junction left unmatched. CDR3: CASSLGTRGLAGDNEQFF. CDR3 sequence (DNA): TGCGCCAGCAGCTTAGGAACCCGGGGGCTAGCGGGAGACAATGAGCAGTTCTTC.

The chain employs TRBV27 and TRBJ1-5, with TRBD1 identical over 8 bases. Germline assignment: CDR1 MNHEY and CDR2 SMNVEV (reference sequence). The trim removed 4 bases at V and 4 bases at J, leaving 0 bases unmatched. The length of the CDR3 is 13 residues. The CDR3 region has the DNA TGTGCCAGCAGTTGGACAGGGAATCAGCCCCAGCATTTT. Its translation is CASSWTGNQPQHF.

The CDR3 region has the DNA TGTGCCAGCAGCCAAGAGGGTATGACCTACGAGCAGTACTTC. Protein sequence: CASSQEGMTYEQYF. The rearrangement links TRBV3-1 (or the pseudogene TRBV3-2) to TRBJ2-7; D is undetermined. V was clipped by 0 bases and J by 2 bases, with 8 bases between them. The CDR3 contains 14 residues. The germline gives CDR1 LGHDT, CDR2 YNNKEL (reference sequence).

The chain has TRBV27 and TRBJ1-1; D uncertain. Germline V lookup: CDR1 MNHEY, CDR2 SMNVEV (reference sequence). CDR3 length: 15 amino acids. V was shortened by 5 bases and J by 1 base, with 14 bases between the two germline ends. The CDR3 sequence is CASSPMALPNTEAFF. CDR3 sequence (DNA): TGTGCCAGCAGTCCCATGGCGTTACCGAACACTGAAGCTTTCTTT.

This chain joins TRBV5-4 and TRBJ2-3, with TRBD2 matching over 7 bases. Germline V lookup: CDR1 SGHNT, CDR2 YYREEE (reference sequence). V trimming: 2 bases; J trimming: 1 base; junction bases outside the gene matches: 4. The CDR3 runs 15 residues. DNA of the CDR3: TGTGCCAGCAGCTTAGCGGGATCTGGCACAGATACGCAGTATTTT. It is translated as CASSLAGSGTDTQYF.

This chain connects TRBV30 to TRBJ2-1, with D possibly being TRBD2 (6 bases). Trimming stripped 8 bases from V and 7 bases from J, with 15 bases between. CDR3 length: 12 amino acids. The germline V gene encodes CDR1 GTSNPN and CDR2 SVGIG (reference sequence). The CDR3 spells CARVAGGNEQFF. The CDR3, as DNA: TGTGCCCGGGTAGCTGGGGGGAATGAGCAGTTCTTC.

The chain links TRBV18 to TRBJ2-2, with TRBD2 identical over 11 bases. The V segment lost 6 bases and the J segment 0 bases; nucleotides outside the gene matches: 9. The CDR3 runs to 18 residues. Looked up from germline, CDR1 is KGHSH and CDR2 is LQKENI. CDR3 loop: CASSRRLAGRANTGELFF. The DNA of the CDR3 is TGTGCCAGCTCGCGTCGACTAGCGGGAAGGGCGAACACCGGGGAGCTGTTTTTT. The full variable domain, its missing parts supplied by reference TRBV18 and TRBJ2-2, is NAGVMQNPRHLVRRRGQEARLRCSPMKGHSHVYWYRQLPEEGLKFMVYLQKENIIDESGMPKERFSAEFPKEGPSILRIQQVVRGDSAAYFCASSRRLAGRANTGELFFGEGSRLTVL.

The J gene is TRBJ1-1, the V gene TRBV6-6, with a weak D call TRBD1 (5 bases). The germline V and J ends were trimmed by 2 bases and 2 bases, with 9 bases remaining between them. CDR1 MNHNY and CDR2 SVGAGI come from the germline V gene (reference sequence). The CDR3 is 14 amino acids. The CDR3 sequence: CASSYPTVNTEAFF. CDR3 sequence (DNA): TGTGCCAGCAGTTACCCGACAGTAAACACTGAAGCTTTCTTT.

The chain couples TRBV6-1 to TRBJ1-1; D not resolved. Trimming took 1 base from V and 4 from J, leaving 10 bases between them. This CDR3 is 14 amino acids long. The germline CDR1 and CDR2 sequences are MNHNS and SASEGT. CDR3 region: CASSEGRVSTEAFF. The CDR3 DNA reads as TGTGCCAGCAGTGAAGGGAGGGTTAGCACTGAAGCTTTCTTT.

This clone was seen just once. The genes are TRBV28 and TRBJ2-4; D not resolved. This CDR3 contains 19 residues. CDR1 MDHEN and CDR2 SYDVKM come from the germline V gene. V lost 3 bases and J 0 bases, leaving 21 bases between the germline ends. CDR3 DNA: TGTGCCAGCAGTTTCCGCCCTGGCAGGCTGAAGATAGCCAAAAACATTCAGTACTTC. Translation gives CASSFRPGRLKIAKNIQYF.

CDR3 nucleotide sequence: TGCAGCGTTGAACCTGGCATAACAGGGATCAGGAACACTGAAGCTTTCTTT. It translates to CSVEPGITGIRNTEAFF. The chain joins TRBV29-1 to TRBJ1-1, with a possible D match to TRBD1 (6 bases). Germline CDR1 SQVTM, CDR2 ANQGSEA. CDR3 length equals 17 residues. V lost 2 bases, J lost 1 base, and 20 bases lay in between. The whole variable domain, filled in from reference TRBV29-1 and TRBJ1-1, reads SAVISQKPSRDICQRGTSLTIQCQVDSQVTMMFWYRQQPGQSLTLIATANQGSEATYESGFVIDKFPISRPNLTFSTLTVSNMSPEDSSIYLCSVEPGITGIRNTEAFFGQGTRLTVV.

This chain uses TRBV19 with TRBJ2-5, with 7 bases aligning to TRBD1. Germline loops: CDR1 LNHDA, CDR2 SQIVND (reference sequence). V lost 5 bases to trimming and J lost 4 bases; unmatched junction nucleotides: 13. This CDR3 is 16 amino acids long. The chain's CDR3 is CASSPWDSPAGETQYF. CDR3 bases: TGTGCCAGTAGTCCCTGGGACAGCCCTGCGGGAGAGACCCAGTACTTC. The whole variable domain, filled in from reference TRBV19 and TRBJ2-5, reads DGGITQSPKYLFRKEGQNVTLSCEQNLNHDAMYWYRQDPGQGLRLIYYSQIVNDFQKGDIAEGYSVSREKKESFPLTVTSAQKNPTAFYLCASSPWDSPAGETQYFGPGTRLLVL.

This clone was recorded a few times. The chain employs TRBV7-2 and TRBJ1-2, with TRBD1 identical over 8 bases. Germline V gives CDR1 SGHTA, CDR2 FQGNSA. This CDR3 contains 16 residues. V lost 1 base to trimming and J lost 4 bases; unmatched junction nucleotides: 8. Here the CDR3 reads CASSLGPDRALYGYTF. In DNA form, the CDR3 reads TGTGCCAGCAGCTTAGGCCCGGACAGGGCCCTCTATGGCTACACCTTC.

The chain combines TRBV7-9 with TRBJ2-3, with 7 nucleotides matching TRBD2. CDR3 length: 15 amino acids. CDR1 and CDR2 from the germline V gene are SEHNR and FQNEAQ (reference sequence). J was trimmed by 2 bases and V by 2 bases; bases with no gene match: 4. CDR3 protein: CASSLLAADTDTQYF. CDR3 nucleotide sequence: TGTGCCAGCAGCTTACTAGCGGCAGACACAGATACGCAGTATTTT.

The chain carries TRBV27 and TRBJ1-1; 7 nucleotides line up with TRBD1. The germline V gene encodes CDR1 MNHEY and CDR2 SMNVEV (reference sequence). The CDR3 contains 12 residues. V was pared by 3 bases and J by 8 bases, with 3 bases of the junction left unmatched. CDR3 sequence reads: CASSLTGSEAFF. The CDR3 DNA is TGTGCCAGCAGTTTGACAGGGTCCGAAGCTTTCTTT.